This T cell receptor beta chain stems from a study of blood T cell repertoires in COVID-19. Study-wide context: COVID-19 samples collected from the United States, Italy and Spain covered acute and convalescent phases.

This clone has only a few counts. In germline, CDR1 is SGHTA, CDR2 FQGNSA. This CDR3 is built from 18 residues. Losses at the gene ends were 2 bases for V and 4 bases for J; bases not matched to a gene: 8. Generated by immunoSEQ multiplex PCR, the TCRdb table keeps only in-frame clones and is missing some. This sample has roughly 120,000 clones, with around 80% found just once. V gene TRBV7-2 combines with J gene TRBJ2-1; 13 nucleotides agree with TRBD2. The specimen was peripheral blood. This receptor was taken from a human donor in a cohort sampled during active or convalescent COVID-19. CDR3 DNA: TGTGCCAGCAGCTTACTCCCTTTGGGACTAGCGGGGTACAATGAGCAGTTCTTC. It is translated as CASSLLPLGLAGYNEQFF.